These 16 T cell receptor beta chains were all obtained from the same sample, sequenced in a study of Graves' ophthalmopathy and Graves' hyperthyroidism. From RNA, the CDR3 regions of TCR beta chains were amplified and sequenced. After a first-round RT-PCR with HTBI primers, a second-round multiplex PCR was run. Each CDR3 protein is one row after TCRdb ran MiXCR on the multiplex PCR reads. This sample has hundreds of thousands of distinct CDR3 sequences, with over 40% found just once. The specimen was peripheral blood. The receptors were gathered from an adult man with Graves' ophthalmopathy.

This clonotype was counted between two and nine times. The chain has TRBV30 and TRBJ1-2; the match to TRBD1 covers 9 bases. The CDR3 extends over 12 amino acids. Trimming at V came to 3 bases and at J to 7 bases, leaving 3 bases not matched to a gene. Germline V gene lookup returns CDR1 GTSNPN and CDR2 SVGIG (reference sequence). DNA of the CDR3: TGTGCCTGGAGGCGGGACAGGGTTGGCTACACCTTC. This encodes CAWRRDRVGYTF.

This clonotype was found many times. V and J are TRBV14 and TRBJ2-7; maybe TRBD1 (5 bases). V was cut by 1 base and J by 8 bases, with 12 bases left in between. Germline V gene sequence: CDR1 SGHDN, CDR2 FVKESK. This CDR3 is 13 amino acids long. CDR3 amino acids: CASSQVRAGKQYF. In nucleotides, the CDR3 is TGTGCCAGCAGCCAAGTTCGGGCAGGGAAGCAGTACTTC.

This clonotype was seen a few times. The V gene is TRBV4-3, the J gene TRBJ1-6; 8 nucleotides align to TRBD1. Germline-derived CDR1 and CDR2 are LGHNA and YSLEER. The trim removed 3 bases at V and 5 bases at J, leaving 9 bases unmatched. The CDR3 has 17 residues. CDR3 coding DNA: TGCGCCAGCAGCCACTTCCCTCGACAGGGGAATAATTCACCCCTCCACTTT. Its translation is CASSHFPRQGNNSPLHF.

The CDR3 is CASSKDGRGNTIYF. CDR3 nucleotide sequence: TGCGCCAGCAGCAAGGACGGACGGGGTAACACCATATATTTT. The chain joins TRBV5-1 to TRBJ1-3; D is unclear. V lost 4 bases and J lost 7, with 15 bases in between. The length of the CDR3 is 14 residues. Germline-derived CDR1 and CDR2 are SGHRS and YFSETQ.

This clonotype was seen just once. A much bigger clone sits one base away, suggesting this may be a read error. CDR3 DNA sequence: TGTGCCCGTAGACACGGACAGGGGGCCTACGAGCAGTACTTC. It specifies CARRHGQGAYEQYF. The chain is built from TRBV19 and TRBJ2-7; 10 bases line up with TRBD1. CDR3 length equals 14 residues. Germline-derived CDR1 and CDR2 are LNHDA and SQIVND (reference sequence).

The rearrangement uses TRBV11-1 and TRBJ1-1, with D hard to call. Between the trimmed V and J ends, which lost 4 bases and 12 bases, there was a span of 15 bases. This CDR3 is built from 12 residues. The germline CDR1 and CDR2 sequences are SGHAT and FQDESV (reference sequence). The CDR3, as DNA: TGTGCCAGCAGCTACAGTCCCTCGGTTCCTTTCTTT. Residues: CASSYSPSVPFF.

This chain joins TRBV13 and TRBJ2-5, with D possibly being TRBD1 (5 bases). Trimming stripped 5 bases from V and 1 base from J, with 14 bases between. CDR1 is PRHDT and CDR2 is FYEKMQ in the germline V gene (reference sequence). This CDR3 region has 15 residues. CDR3 sequence reads: CASSPYWGAQETQYF. CDR3 nucleotide sequence: TGTGCCAGCAGCCCTTATTGGGGCGCCCAAGAGACCCAGTACTTC.

J is TRBJ2-3 and V is TRBV19, with no clear D. In germline, CDR1 is LNHDA, CDR2 SQIVND (reference sequence). Trimming removed 9 bases from V and 5 bases from J, with 9 bases in between. This CDR3 region has 11 residues. The CDR3 reads CASAIGDTQYF. CDR3 nucleotides: TGTGCCAGCGCTATAGGAGATACGCAGTATTTT.

At least ten counts were recorded for this clonotype. This chain links TRBV11-3 with TRBJ1-1; the D gene is possibly TRBD1 (5 bases). The V gene lost 2 bases and the J gene lost 0 bases, with 7 bases spanning the gap. This CDR3 comprises 14 residues. Germline V gene sequence: CDR1 SGHNT, CDR2 YENEEA. The CDR3 sequence: CASSLTGLNTEAFF. The DNA for the CDR3 is TGTGCCAGCAGCTTAACGGGACTGAACACTGAAGCTTTCTTT.

The chain couples TRBV2 to TRBJ2-2, with 10 bases aligning to TRBD2. Germline CDR1 is SNHLY and CDR2 is FYNNEI. V was pared by 6 bases and J by 6 bases, with 13 bases of the junction left unmatched. The CDR3 is 17 residues long. The CDR3: CASSPSDGSGRPGELFF. The CDR3 bases are TGTGCCAGCAGCCCATCGGACGGTAGCGGGAGGCCCGGGGAGCTGTTTTTT.

The chain couples TRBV12-3 or TRBV12-4 to TRBJ2-2, with D perhaps matching TRBD2 (6 bases). Trimming shortened V by 2 bases and J by 5 bases, and 12 bases separated the two germline ends. There are 15 residues in the CDR3. In nucleotides, the CDR3 is TGTGCCAGCAGTTTACGAGAGGGGAGGACCGGGGAGCTGTTTTTT. The encoded protein is CASSLREGRTGELFF.

This clonotype came up many times. The genes are TRBV7-8 and TRBJ1-1; unclear D gene. V shed 1 base and J shed 7 bases, with 7 bases lying between them. Germline CDR1 and CDR2: SGHVS and FQNEAQ. This CDR3 contains 12 residues. The CDR3 loop reads CASSLGRIEAFF. The CDR3 DNA reads TGTGCCAGCAGCTTAGGTCGAATTGAAGCTTTCTTT.

V gene TRBV4-1 combines with J gene TRBJ2-2; no firm D call. The CDR3 runs 13 residues. Germline CDR1 reads MGHRA; CDR2 reads YSYEKL. V was shortened by 0 bases and J by 7 bases, with 6 bases between the two germline ends. For the CDR3, the DNA is TGCGCCAGCAGCCAAGATGGGGTCGGGGAGCTGTTTTTT. This translates into CASSQDGVGELFF.

This clonotype came up many times. The chain combines TRBV10-3 with TRBJ1-2, with 9 bases that match TRBD1. The ends lost 3 bases at V and 4 bases at J; junction bases unmatched: 12. Germline-derived CDR1 and CDR2 are ENHRY and SYGVKD. The CDR3 is 17 residues long. CDR3 nucleotide sequence: TGTGCCATCAGTGAAGCTCTCCCCGGGACAGGGCTCTATGGCTACACCTTC. Its protein is CAISEALPGTGLYGYTF.

V usage is TRBV29-1 and J usage is TRBJ1-5; 9 bases map to TRBD1. The CDR3 covers 13 residues. From germline, CDR1 is SQVTM and CDR2 ANQGSEA. J was trimmed by 5 bases and V by 8 bases; bases with no gene match: 7. The CDR3 spells CSHMDRGDQPQHF. CDR3 coding DNA: TGCAGCCATATGGACAGGGGAGATCAGCCCCAGCATTTT.

This clonotype was counted at least ten times. The chain is built from TRBV5-8 and TRBJ1-5; D might be TRBD1 (6 bases). There are 14 residues in the CDR3. Between the trimmed V and J ends, which lost 0 bases and 6 bases, there was a span of 10 bases. Germline CDR1 reads SGHTS; CDR2 reads YDEGEE. The CDR3 sequence: CASSLGQGTQPQHF. CDR3 in DNA: TGTGCCAGCAGCTTGGGGCAGGGGACTCAGCCCCAGCATTTT.